One sample yielded the 8 T cell receptor beta chains listed below, sequenced in a study of blood T cell repertoires in COVID-19. Method: immunoSEQ multiplex PCR; TCRdb's copy keeps in-frame clones and lacks some. The sample shows 130,000 to 150,000 clones, around 82% of them seen only once. Sequencing used peripheral blood. These receptors all come from a man aged 55 to 70 with acute or convalescent COVID-19.

This clone was picked up one time. Written as DNA, the CDR3 is TGCGCCAGCAGCTCGGCCGAGGGGACAACCTACAATGAGCAGTTCTTC. Translation gives CASSSAEGTTYNEQFF. This rearrangement joins TRBV5-1 to TRBJ2-1; D perhaps matches TRBD1 (6 bases). Germline values: CDR1 SGHRS, CDR2 YFSETQ. Trimming pared 3 bases from V and 2 bases from J, leaving 15 bases between. The CDR3 is made up of 16 amino acids.

Only a few counts were recorded for this clone. The chain couples TRBV5-1 to TRBJ1-2, with D possibly being TRBD1 (5 bases). Germline V gene data show CDR1 as SGHRS and CDR2 as YFSETQ. V was pared by 2 bases and J by 8 bases, with 10 bases between. This CDR3 has 12 residues. CDR3 sequence (DNA): TGCGCCAGCAGCTTTGGGGGGAAAGGCTACACCTTC. Translation: CASSFGGKGYTF.

The chain recombines TRBV4-2 with TRBJ2-1, with 9 bases that match TRBD2. The trim removed 3 bases at V and 3 bases at J, leaving 6 bases unmatched. There are 16 residues in the CDR3. CDR1 LGHNA and CDR2 YNFKEQ come from the germline V gene. The CDR3 DNA is TGTGCCAGCAGCCAGTACTTAGCGGGAGACTACAATGAGCAGTTCTTC. Its translation is CASSQYLAGDYNEQFF.

As concerns this clone: Its ends do not fully match the called genes, so a read error is possible. The V and J genes are TRBV3-1 (or the pseudogene TRBV3-2) and TRBJ2-7; a possible D gene is TRBD2 (5 bases). Germline lookup yields CDR1 LGHDT and CDR2 YNNKEL (reference sequence). The CDR3 loop spans 12 amino acids. CDR3 protein: CASSQGGPSLYF. CDR3 nucleotide sequence: TGTGCCAGCAGCCAAGGCGGTCCTAGCCTGTATTTC.

CDR3 DNA: TGTGCCAGCAGCGTCGGGACTAAAGAGACCCAGTACTTC. Translating gives CASSVGTKETQYF. This chain links TRBV9 with TRBJ2-5; the match to TRBD2 covers 7 bases. The CDR3 is 13 amino acids. After removal of 2 bases from V and 3 bases from J, the junction contained 1 base not matched to a gene. The germline V gene encodes CDR1 SGDLS and CDR2 YYNGEE.

This rearrangement joins TRBV19 to TRBJ1-5, with D perhaps TRBD1 (5 bases). Germline V lookup: CDR1 LNHDA, CDR2 SQIVND (reference sequence). Trimming left V 5 bases short and J 6 bases short, with 11 bases between. The CDR3 totals 13 residues. CDR3 protein: CASSAQEGQPQHF. CDR3 DNA sequence: TGTGCCAGTAGTGCACAGGAGGGTCAGCCCCAGCATTTT.

The chain couples TRBV6-2 or TRBV6-3 to TRBJ1-2; TRBD1 is a possible D gene (5 bases). The germline V and J ends were trimmed by 0 bases and 5 bases, with 19 bases remaining between them. This CDR3 comprises 17 residues. Germline values: CDR1 MNHEY, CDR2 SVGEGT. CDR3 bases: TGTGCCAGCAGTTACTCCCGGCAGGGCACGCCTACTTATGGCTACACCTTC. Translation: CASSYSRQGTPTYGYTF.

The chain uses TRBV4-1 and TRBJ1-2, with D possibly matching TRBD1 (5 bases). The CDR3 is 15 residues long. Trimming removed 3 bases at V and 4 bases at J, with 15 bases between. The germline V gene encodes CDR1 MGHRA and CDR2 YSYEKL. CDR3 amino acids: CASSHLLGHLYGYTF. The CDR3 DNA follows: TGCGCCAGCAGCCATCTCCTAGGACACCTCTATGGCTACACCTTC.